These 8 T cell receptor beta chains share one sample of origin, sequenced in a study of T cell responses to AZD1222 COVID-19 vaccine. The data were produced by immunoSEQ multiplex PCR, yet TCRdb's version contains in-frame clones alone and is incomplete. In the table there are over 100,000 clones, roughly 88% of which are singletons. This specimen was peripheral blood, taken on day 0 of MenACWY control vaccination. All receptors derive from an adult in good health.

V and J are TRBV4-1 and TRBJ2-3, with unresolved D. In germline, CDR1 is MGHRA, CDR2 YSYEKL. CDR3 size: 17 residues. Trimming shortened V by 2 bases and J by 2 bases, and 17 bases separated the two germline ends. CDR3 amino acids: CASSQINLVRVTDTQYF. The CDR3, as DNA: TGCGCCAGCAGCCAAATTAATTTGGTTCGGGTCACAGATACGCAGTATTTT.

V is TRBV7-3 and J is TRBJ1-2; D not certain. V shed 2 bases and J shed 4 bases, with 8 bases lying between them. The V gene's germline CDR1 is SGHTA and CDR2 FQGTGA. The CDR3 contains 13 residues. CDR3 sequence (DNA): TGTGCCAGCAGCTTAGGGGTCGGCTATGGCTACACCTTC. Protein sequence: CASSLGVGYGYTF.

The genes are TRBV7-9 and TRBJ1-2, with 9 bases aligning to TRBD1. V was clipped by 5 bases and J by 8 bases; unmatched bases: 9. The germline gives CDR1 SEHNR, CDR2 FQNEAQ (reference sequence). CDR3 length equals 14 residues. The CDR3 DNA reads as TGTGCCAGCAGCGCAAGATGGACAGGGGAAGGCTACACCTTC. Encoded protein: CASSARWTGEGYTF.

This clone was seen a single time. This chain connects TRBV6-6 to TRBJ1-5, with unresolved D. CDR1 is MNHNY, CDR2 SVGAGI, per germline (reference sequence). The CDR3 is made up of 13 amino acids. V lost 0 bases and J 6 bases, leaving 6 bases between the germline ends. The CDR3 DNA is TGTGCCAGCAGTTACTCGTTAGCTCAGCCCCAGCATTTT. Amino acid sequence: CASSYSLAQPQHF.

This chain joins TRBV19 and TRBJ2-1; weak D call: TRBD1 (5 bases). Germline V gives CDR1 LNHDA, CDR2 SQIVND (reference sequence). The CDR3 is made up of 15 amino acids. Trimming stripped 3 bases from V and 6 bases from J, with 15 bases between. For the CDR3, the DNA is TGTGCCAGTAGTATTGACAGAATTATTACCAATGAGCAGTTCTTC. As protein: CASSIDRIITNEQFF.

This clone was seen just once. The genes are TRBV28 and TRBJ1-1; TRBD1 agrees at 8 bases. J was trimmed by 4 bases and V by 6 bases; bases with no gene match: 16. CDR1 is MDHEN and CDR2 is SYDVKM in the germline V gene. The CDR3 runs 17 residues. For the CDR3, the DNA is TGTGCCAGCAGCCTATTCTCTGGACAGGGCGCGCGCACTGAAGCTTTCTTT. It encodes CASSLFSGQGARTEAFF. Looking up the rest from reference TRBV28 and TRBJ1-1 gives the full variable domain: DVKVTQSSRYLVKRTGEKVFLECVQDMDHENMFWYRQDPGLGLRLIYFSYDVKMKEKGDIPEGYSVSREKKERFSLILESASTNQTSMYLCASSLFSGQGARTEAFFGQGTRLTVV.

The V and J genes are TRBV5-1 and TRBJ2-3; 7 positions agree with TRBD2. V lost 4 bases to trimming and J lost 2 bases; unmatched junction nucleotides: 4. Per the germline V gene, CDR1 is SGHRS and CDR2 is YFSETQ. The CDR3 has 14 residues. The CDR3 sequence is CASSMAGVTDTQYF. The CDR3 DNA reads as TGCGCCAGCAGCATGGCGGGGGTCACAGATACGCAGTATTTT. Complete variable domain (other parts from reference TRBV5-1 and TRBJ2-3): KAGVTQTPRYLIKTRGQQVTLSCSPISGHRSVSWYQQTPGQGLQFLFEYFSETQRNKGNFPGRFSGRQFSNSRSEMNVSTLELGDSALYLCASSMAGVTDTQYFGPGTRLTVL.

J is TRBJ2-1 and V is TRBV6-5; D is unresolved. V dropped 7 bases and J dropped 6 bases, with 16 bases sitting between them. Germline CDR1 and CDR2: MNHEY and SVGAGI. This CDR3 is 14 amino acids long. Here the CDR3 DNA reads TGTGCCAGCAACATAAGCCCAAAAAGCAATGAGCAGTTCTTC. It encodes CASNISPKSNEQFF.